Below are 17 T cell receptor beta chains sequenced from a single sample in a study of blood T cell repertoires in COVID-19 (dated by TCRdb to 2020 to 2021). Library method: the immunoSEQ multiplex PCR assay. TCRdb took over this immuneACCESS table, retaining in-frame rearrangements with V and J assigned. Such tables are incomplete; in checked studies, under half of the missing clones stem from an unresolved V gene, and the remainder is unexplained. Recorded for this sample are about 160,000 clones; approximately 93% of them occurred a single time. The ten largest make up just under 2% of the sample. The sample comprised peripheral blood. The receptors stem from a woman aged 60-75 years with COVID-19, enrolled during active disease.

J is TRBJ1-1 and V is TRBV7-7; D is unclear. V was clipped by 5 bases and J by 10 bases, with 17 bases between them. CDR1 SSHAT and CDR2 FNYEAQ come from the germline V gene (reference sequence). The CDR3 length is 13 residues. CDR3 protein: CASSPSFGVGAFF. CDR3 coding DNA: TGTGCCAGCAGCCCTAGTTTTGGTGTAGGAGCTTTCTTT.

CDR3 amino acids: CANSRDRDTEAFF. DNA of the CDR3: TGTGCCAACTCCCGGGACAGGGACACTGAAGCTTTCTTT. The chain links TRBV16 to TRBJ1-1, with TRBD1 matching over 9 bases. Trimming at V came to 10 bases and at J to 3 bases, leaving 6 bases not matched to a gene. Germline V gene lookup returns CDR1 KGHSY and CDR2 FQNENV. CDR3 length: 13 residues.

The chain carries TRBV9 and TRBJ1-2; a possible D gene is TRBD1 (5 bases). There are 14 residues in the CDR3. V was pared by 0 bases and J by 2 bases, with 8 bases between. From germline, CDR1 is SGDLS and CDR2 YYNGEE. The CDR3 here is CASSVETGNYGYTF. The DNA of the CDR3 is TGTGCCAGCAGCGTAGAAACAGGCAACTATGGCTACACCTTC. The entire variable domain, with the rest obtained from reference TRBV9 and TRBJ1-2, is as follows: DSGVTQTPKHLITATGQRVTLRCSPRSGDLSVYWYQQSLDQGLQFLIQYYNGEERAKGNILERFSAQQFPDLHSELNLSSLELGDSALYFCASSVETGNYGYTFGSGTRLTVV.

To note about this clone: The CDR3 end shows no conserved phenylalanine or tryptophan, and so a read error is likely. It is unclear where the CDR3 begins or ends on the DNA, so no DNA is shown, and the CDR3 is as TCRdb lists it. The gene calls are TRBV19 and TRBJ1-1. The CDR3 contains 12 residues when both ends are counted. CDR1 LNHDA and CDR2 SQIVND come from the germline V gene (reference sequence). The CDR3 sequence: CASSIGSGGPYV.

The chain combines TRBV5-5 with TRBJ2-1; D is unclear. Per germline, CDR1 SGHKS and CDR2 YYEKEE (reference sequence). The CDR3 contains 14 residues. Trimming removed 1 base at V and 0 bases at J, with 5 bases between. DNA of the CDR3: TGTGCCAGCAGCTTGATCGGCTCCTACAATGAGCAGTTCTTC. Translating gives CASSLIGSYNEQFF.

V usage is TRBV12-3 or TRBV12-4 and J usage is TRBJ2-1; D possibly corresponds to TRBD2 (6 bases). The CDR3 has 13 amino acids. The V gene lost 10 bases and the J gene lost 3 bases, with 13 bases spanning the gap. This CDR3 is CATGGANYNEQFF. In DNA form, the CDR3 reads TGTGCCACCGGGGGAGCGAACTACAATGAGCAGTTCTTC.

CDR3 sequence (DNA): TGTGCCAGCAGTTACGCCCACCGGGGGGACAATCAGCCCCAGCATTTT. It yields the protein CASSYAHRGDNQPQHF. The chain employs TRBV6-2 or TRBV6-3 and TRBJ1-5; maybe TRBD1 (5 bases). The germline gives CDR1 MNHEY, CDR2 SVGEGT. Trimming shortened V by 2 bases and J by 3 bases, and 14 bases separated the two germline ends. This CDR3 region has 16 residues.

The rearrangement joins TRBV9 to TRBJ2-3; 10 bases agree with TRBD2. The V and J ends lost 3 bases and 2 bases, in that order; junction bases with no gene match: 3. This CDR3 is 15 amino acids long. Germline V CDR1 and CDR2: SGDLS, YYNGEE. The chain's CDR3 is CASSGSGGSTDTQYF. As DNA, the CDR3 is TGTGCCAGCAGCGGTAGCGGGGGGTCCACAGATACGCAGTATTTT.

The V call is TRBV5-1, the J call TRBJ2-1; D is perhaps TRBD1 (6 bases). CDR1 is SGHRS, CDR2 YFSETQ, per germline. This CDR3 is built from 14 residues. Trimming removed 4 bases at V and 9 bases at J, with 17 bases between. CDR3 amino acids: CASSQQGVQGEQFF. DNA for the CDR3: TGCGCCAGCAGCCAACAGGGCGTCCAGGGTGAGCAGTTCTTC.

The chain joins TRBV7-2 to TRBJ1-2; D gene unclear. The V and J ends lost 5 bases and 6 bases respectively, with 19 bases between them. CDR3 length equals 15 residues. Per the germline V gene, CDR1 is SGHTA and CDR2 is FQGNSA. The CDR3 sequence is CASSRAQGRLDGYTF. The CDR3 DNA sequence: TGTGCCAGCAGCCGGGCCCAAGGGAGGTTAGATGGCTACACCTTC.

This chain joins TRBV7-2 and TRBJ2-5; D unclear. Germline-derived CDR1 and CDR2 are SGHTA and FQGNSA. This CDR3 has 13 residues. V was trimmed by 3 bases and J by 3 bases, leaving 8 bases between them. The CDR3 sequence: CASSFGRKETQYF. The CDR3 DNA sequence: TGTGCCAGCAGCTTCGGTCGTAAAGAGACCCAGTACTTC.

The chain combines TRBV29-1 with TRBJ1-1, with TRBD1 as a possible D gene (5 bases). The CDR3 consists of 13 residues. Germline V gene lookup returns CDR1 SQVTM and CDR2 ANQGSEA. The ends were cut back, 5 bases at V and 0 bases at J, with 10 bases in the middle. The CDR3 DNA follows: TGCAGCGTTTCGGGGGTTCTGAACACTGAAGCTTTCTTT. Amino acids: CSVSGVLNTEAFF.

This clone has only one observation. J is TRBJ1-2 and V is TRBV2, with a weak D call TRBD1 (6 bases). V was cut by 6 bases and J by 4 bases, with 15 bases left in between. CDR3 length equals 14 residues. The germline V gene has CDR1 SNHLY and CDR2 FYNNEI. The CDR3 DNA reads as TGTGCCAGCAGCGGACAGACACGGGGCTATGGCTACACCTTC. As protein: CASSGQTRGYGYTF.

This chain joins TRBV7-8 and TRBJ2-2; 11 nucleotides align to TRBD2. CDR1 SGHVS and CDR2 FQNEAQ come from the germline V gene. This CDR3 is 18 amino acids long. The V gene end was trimmed by 7 bases and the J gene end by 6 bases; junction bases not matched to a gene: 16. In DNA, the CDR3 is TGTGCCAGCACCCCTTCTGGGCTAGCGGGGGGCTTCGCCGGGGAGCTGTTTTTT. This translates into CASTPSGLAGGFAGELFF.

This chain links TRBV2 with TRBJ2-2; D perhaps matches TRBD1 (6 bases). The V gene lost 5 bases and the J gene lost 2 bases, with 12 bases spanning the gap. The CDR3 length is 15 residues. Per germline, CDR1 SNHLY and CDR2 FYNNEI. The DNA for the CDR3 is TGTGCCAGCAGTCTGGACAGCTTAAACACCGGGGAGCTGTTTTTT. It is translated as CASSLDSLNTGELFF.

V is TRBV4-3 and J is TRBJ1-4, with D maybe TRBD1 (5 bases). This CDR3 region has 14 residues. Trimming took off 1 base at V and 6 bases at J, with 9 bases between the two ends. CDR1 LGHNA and CDR2 YSLEER come from the germline V gene. The CDR3 DNA follows: TGCGCCAGCAGCCAAGGGGGCTATGATGAAAAACTGTTTTTT. It encodes CASSQGGYDEKLFF.

This chain joins TRBV5-1 and TRBJ1-4, with 7 bases lining up with TRBD1. CDR3 length: 15 residues. Trimming removed 4 bases from V and 1 base from J; junction bases left unmatched: 4. Per the germline V gene, CDR1 is SGHRS and CDR2 is YFSETQ. The CDR3 DNA follows: TGCGCCAGCAGCCCGGACAGGAAAACTAATGAAAAACTGTTTTTT. Translating it yields CASSPDRKTNEKLFF.